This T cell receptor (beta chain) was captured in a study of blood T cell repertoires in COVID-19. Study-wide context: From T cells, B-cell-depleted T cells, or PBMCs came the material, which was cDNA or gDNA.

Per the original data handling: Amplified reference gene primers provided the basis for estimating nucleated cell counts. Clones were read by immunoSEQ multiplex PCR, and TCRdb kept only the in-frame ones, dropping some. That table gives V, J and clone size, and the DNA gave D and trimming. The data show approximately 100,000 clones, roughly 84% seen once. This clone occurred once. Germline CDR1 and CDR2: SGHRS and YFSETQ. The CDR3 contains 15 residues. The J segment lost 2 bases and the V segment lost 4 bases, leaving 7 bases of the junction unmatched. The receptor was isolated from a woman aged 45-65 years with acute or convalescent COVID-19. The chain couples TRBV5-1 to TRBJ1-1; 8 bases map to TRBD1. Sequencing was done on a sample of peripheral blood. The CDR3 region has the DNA TGCGCCAGCAGCCAACAGGGGGTTGAAAACACTGAAGCTTTCTTT. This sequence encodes CASSQQGVENTEAFF.